This T cell receptor beta chain comes out of a study of T cells in tuberculosis. Repertoires were generated with immunoSEQ multiplex PCR, while TCRdb's copy carries only in-frame clones and drops some. The sample yields roughly 41,000 clones, around 93% seen once. Within the sample, this clone is medium-sized (0.01 to 0.1%). Trimming stripped 2 bases from V and 3 bases from J, with 11 bases between. Germline CDR1 LNHDA, CDR2 SQIVND (reference sequence). The CDR3 spans 15 residues. The receptor's source is a donor between 10 and 29 years old with latent tuberculosis or without tuberculosis infection. Some clones in this sample may be carry-over from other donors' samples. Sequencing was performed on PBMCs. This chain links TRBV19 with TRBJ1-5; maybe TRBD1 (5 bases). The CDR3 DNA sequence: TGTGCCAGTAGTATAAGTGGGGCCCCCAATCAGCCCCAGCATTTT. Translation: CASSISGAPNQPQHF.